This entry describes one TCR beta chain. This record comes from a study of blood T cell repertoires in COVID-19. Study as a whole: Spain, Italy and the United States supplied samples that represented acute and convalescent COVID-19. T cells, B-cell-depleted T cells, or PBMCs provided the cDNA or gDNA that served as material.

With 2 bases removed from V and 4 bases from J, the gap between germline ends came to 12 bases. Germline V gene sequence: CDR1 LNHDA, CDR2 SQIVND (reference sequence). CDR3 length: 15 residues. Per the authors' pipeline: Nucleated cell number was recorded as an estimate derived from reference gene primer amplification. TCRdb's table, derived via immunoSEQ multiplex PCR, lists solely in-frame clones and lacks some. The V and J calls and clone size were taken over from that table, and D and trimming were inferred from the DNA. This sample has about 220,000 clones, with approximately 84% found just once.

Sequencing was performed on peripheral blood. The TCR was taken from a woman in her twenties or thirties who had recovered from COVID-19. V and J are TRBV19 and TRBJ1-5; D perhaps matches TRBD1 (6 bases). CDR3 sequence reads: CASSIFRQANQPQHF. For the CDR3, the DNA is TGTGCCAGTAGTATATTTAGACAGGCAAATCAGCCCCAGCATTTT.